What follows is one TCR beta chain and its context. Its antigen is undetermined. The CDR3 runs to 15 residues. J gave up 5 bases and V 6 bases, and 11 bases lay outside the gene matches. Germline CDR1 MNHEY, CDR2 SVGAGI. RNA extraction gave at least 6 micrograms of total RNA per sample. The sample is drawn from a study of blood T cells in healthy people across ages. Primers used in a second PCR of about 6 to 11 cycles were a sample-barcoded 5' primer and a J-beta primer mix. A tag from a template-switch adaptor with 12 random nucleotides marked each cDNA molecule. Paired-end reads containing CDR3 totaled no fewer than 2.5 million for each sample. TCRdb processed the 5' RACE reads anew with MiXCR; each CDR3 protein has one entry. The sample holds nearly 1 million distinct CDR3 sequences; roughly 51% are singletons and the top ten take about 21%. General study points: PBMCs were not sorted, which prevented a conclusive comparison of naive versus antigen-experienced cells.

What was sequenced was blood. This receptor was obtained from an older woman in good health. The rearrangement uses TRBV6-5 and TRBJ2-5; 8 bases match TRBD1. The CDR3 protein is CASSRAGGRRETQYF. CDR3 bases: TGTGCCAGCAGCCGCGCAGGGGGCCGTAGGGAGACCCAGTACTTC.